The clone carrying this T cell receptor beta chain was seen repeatedly, ten times or more. Its antigen is unknown. Construction of the TCRbeta library involved unique molecular identifiers. TCRdb re-called the PCR reads with MiXCR, one entry per CDR3 protein. The table includes 220,000 or so distinct CDR3 sequences, around 7.8% detected once. This sample is drawn from a study of T-cell reconstitution after alpha-beta-depleted transplantation in children. Study-level results: By about two months after transplant, alpha-beta T cells reportedly arose from several hundred graft clones that had expanded. The authors attributed T-cell counts and diversity one year after transplant mostly to newly produced T cells. In some patients, recipient T cells and intrathymic progenitors surviving conditioning explained high day-60 diversity.

The sample in question was PBMCs, mostly from graft donor cells, obtained 180 days after TCRalphabeta/CD19-depleted stem cell transplant. This clonotype was sampled from a male patient under 18 who had a stem cell transplant for acute lymphoblastic leukemia, so the T cells may come from the graft donor.

The chain's CDR3 is CSARARGYEQYF. The CDR3 nucleotides are TGCAGTGCTAGAGCCAGGGGGTACGAGCAGTACTTC. The genes are TRBV20-1 and TRBJ2-7; 7 bases are a match to TRBD1. CDR1 is DFQATT, CDR2 SNEGSKA, per germline (reference sequence). There are 12 residues in the CDR3. V gave up 1 base and J gave up 4 bases; unmatched junction bases: 1.